This is a list of T cell receptor beta chains from one sample in a study of cytomegalovirus exposure and HLA in healthy donors. Produced via immunoSEQ multiplex PCR; TCRdb's table is partial and in-frame only. This sample's clone table lists more than 55,000 clones. The sequenced sample consisted of PBMCs. The source of these receptors is a woman aged 40 to 49 in good health and CMV-seropositive. The CDR3 runs from the conserved cysteine through the conserved F or W. D genes are given only for firm matches.

TGTGCCAGCCGTTCCTACGTAAACACCATATATTTT,CASRSYVNTIYF,TRBV25-1,TRBJ1-3,-
TGTGCCAGCAGCGTGTCCAGGCAAGAGACCCAGTACTTC,CASSVSRQETQYF,TRBV9,TRBJ2-5,-
TGTGCCAGCAGCTTAGTGCTAGCGGGGGGGGTTGGCGAGCAGTACTTC,CASSLVLAGGVGEQYF,TRBV7-2,TRBJ2-7,TRBD2
TGTGCCACCAGCACCCCTCCTTTGAGAGGCTACAATGAGCAGTTCTTC,CATSTPPLRGYNEQFF,TRBV15,TRBJ2-1,-
TGTGCCAGCAGCGCGGTTAAGAGTGAAAAACTGTTTTTT,CASSAVKSEKLFF,TRBV7-2,TRBJ1-4,-
TGTGCCAGCAGCCAACGGACAGGCTCCTACAATGAGCAGTTCTTC,CASSQRTGSYNEQFF,TRBV7-2,TRBJ2-1,TRBD1
TGCGCCAGCAGCCAGAGCGACCGATACGAGCAGTACTTC,CASSQSDRYEQYF,TRBV11-3,TRBJ2-7,-
TGTGCCATCAGTGAATCGGTATTAACGGAGCTGTTTTTT,CAISESVLTELFF,TRBV10-3,TRBJ2-2,-
TGTGCCATCAGTGGCGGGACTAGCGGATACAATGAGCAGTTCTTC,CAISGGTSGYNEQFF,TRBV10-3,TRBJ2-1,TRBD2
TGTGCCATCAGTGAGTCAAAAGACAGGGGCATTTATGGCTACACCTTC,CAISESKDRGIYGYTF,TRBV10-3,TRBJ1-2,TRBD1
TGCGCCAGCAGCCAAGCTTGGAGCGGGAGGAGCACAGATACGCAGTATTTT,CASSQAWSGRSTDTQYF,TRBV4-1,TRBJ2-3,TRBD2
TGTGCCAGCAGTTCCGGACAGGGGGAGGGCGCAGATACGCAGTATTTT,CASSSGQGEGADTQYF,TRBV5-8,TRBJ2-3,TRBD1
TGTGCCAGCAGGTCCGGGACTAGCGGCTCCTACGAGCAGTACTTC,CASRSGTSGSYEQYF,TRBV5-4,TRBJ2-7,TRBD2
TGTGCCAGCAGTCTGGACACAATTAGCAATCAGCCCCAGCATTTT,CASSLDTISNQPQHF,TRBV2,TRBJ1-5,-
TGTGCCAGCCAGTTCGACAGGGCCCAAGAGACCCAGTACTTC,CASQFDRAQETQYF,TRBV6-1,TRBJ2-5,TRBD1
TGTGCCAGCAGCGTAGCTGCCAGGAACACTGAAGCTTTCTTT,CASSVAARNTEAFF,TRBV9,TRBJ1-1,-
TGTGCCAGCACCTGGGGGGACGGGTACAATGAGCAGTTCTTC,CASTWGDGYNEQFF,TRBV6-5,TRBJ2-1,-
TGTGCCAGCACCCCGTTGGCGGGAGGGGGCGGGGAGCTGTTTTTT,CASTPLAGGGGELFF,TRBV2,TRBJ2-2,TRBD2
TGCGCCAGCAGCTTGGCAGGGCAAACTGAAGCTTTCTTT,CASSLAGQTEAFF,TRBV5-1,TRBJ1-1,-